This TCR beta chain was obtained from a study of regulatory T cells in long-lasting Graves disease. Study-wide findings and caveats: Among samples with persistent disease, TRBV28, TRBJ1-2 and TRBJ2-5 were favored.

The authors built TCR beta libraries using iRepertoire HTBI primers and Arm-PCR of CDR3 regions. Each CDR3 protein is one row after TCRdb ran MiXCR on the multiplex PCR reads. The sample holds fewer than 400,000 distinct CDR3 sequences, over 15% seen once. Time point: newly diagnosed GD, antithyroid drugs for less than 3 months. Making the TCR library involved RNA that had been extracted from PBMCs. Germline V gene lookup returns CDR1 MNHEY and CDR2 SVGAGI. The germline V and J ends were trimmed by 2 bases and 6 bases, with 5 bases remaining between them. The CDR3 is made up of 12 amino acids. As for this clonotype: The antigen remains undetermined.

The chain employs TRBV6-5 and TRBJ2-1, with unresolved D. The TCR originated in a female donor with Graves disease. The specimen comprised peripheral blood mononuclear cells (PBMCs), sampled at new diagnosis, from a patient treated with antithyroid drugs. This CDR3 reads CASSYLSNEQFF. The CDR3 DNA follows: TGTGCCAGCAGTTACCTAAGCAATGAGCAGTTCTTC.